These 27 T cell receptor beta chains came from one sample sequenced in a study of T-cell reconstitution after alpha-beta-depleted transplantation in children. During its preparation, the TCRbeta library received unique molecular identifiers. TCRdb re-analysed the PCR reads in MiXCR, keeping a single row per CDR3 protein. The sample has hundreds of thousands of distinct CDR3 sequences; 15% to 20% are singletons. The sequenced sample was PBMCs, mostly from graft donor cells, obtained 360 days after TCRalphabeta/CD19-depleted stem cell transplant. Receptors were obtained from a boy younger than two who had a stem cell transplant for Wiskott-Aldrich syndrome, so the T cells may come from the graft donor.

This clonotype was detected a few times. This chain uses TRBV5-4 with TRBJ2-1, with TRBD2 identical over 10 bases. The CDR3 has 15 residues. V shed 4 bases and J 5 bases; nucleotides not matched to a gene: 6. Germline assignment: CDR1 SGHNT and CDR2 YYREEE (reference sequence). In DNA form, the CDR3 reads TGTGCCAGCAGCAAGACTAGCGGGCGGGACAATGAGCAGTTCTTC. Translating it yields CASSKTSGRDNEQFF.

V and J are TRBV12-3 or TRBV12-4 and TRBJ2-2, with D perhaps given as TRBD1 or TRBD2 (5 bases each). V shed 5 bases and J shed 5 bases, with 9 bases lying between them. The CDR3 runs 13 residues. CDR3 region: CASSRGATGELFF. CDR3 in DNA: TGTGCCAGCAGTAGAGGGGCTACCGGGGAGCTGTTTTTT.

This clonotype was seen a few times. This sequence joins TRBV12-3 or TRBV12-4 and TRBJ1-2; tentative D call: TRBD1 (6 bases). This CDR3 has 18 residues. Trimming removed 3 bases at V and 0 bases at J, with 20 bases between. CDR3 in amino acids: CASSLSGTKGRTNYGYTF. As DNA, the CDR3 is TGTGCCAGCAGTTTGTCCGGGACAAAGGGAAGAACTAACTATGGCTACACCTTC.

This chain links TRBV12-3 or TRBV12-4 with TRBJ2-5; 11 nucleotides match TRBD1. V was pared by 5 bases and J by 6 bases, with 2 bases of the junction left unmatched. The CDR3 runs to 13 residues. In DNA form, the CDR3 reads TGTGCCAGCAGTGGACAGGGGGCGAAGACCCAGTACTTC. It encodes CASSGQGAKTQYF.

The V call is TRBV5-1, the J call TRBJ1-2; tentative D call: TRBD1 (6 bases). V was trimmed by 2 bases and J by 1 base, leaving 12 bases between them. From germline, CDR1 is SGHRS and CDR2 YFSETQ. The CDR3 is 15 residues long. The CDR3 region has the DNA TGCGCCAGCAGCTTCTACGACAGGAGTAACTATGGCTACACCTTC. It specifies CASSFYDRSNYGYTF.

The V and J genes are TRBV5-1 and TRBJ2-5; TRBD1 matches at 9 bases. V lost 2 bases, J lost 4 bases, and 6 bases stayed unmatched. The CDR3 extends over 15 amino acids. The V gene's germline CDR1 is SGHRS and CDR2 YFSETQ. The CDR3 bases are TGCGCCAGCAGCTTTTGGAAGGACAGGGGAGAGACCCAGTACTTC. Amino acid sequence: CASSFWKDRGETQYF.

The V gene is TRBV4-1, the J gene TRBJ2-1; 8 bases agree with TRBD2. This CDR3 is 16 amino acids long. Germline-derived CDR1 and CDR2 are MGHRA and YSYEKL. Germline trimming cut 3 bases from V and 9 bases from J; bases unmatched to any gene: 13. The CDR3 bases are TGCGCCAGCAGCCAGGGATTAGTAGCGGGAAGGATTGAGCAGTTCTTC. Residues: CASSQGLVAGRIEQFF.

The chain couples TRBV15 to TRBJ1-1; a weak D match, TRBD1 (5 bases). V gave up 4 bases and J gave up 4 bases, with 13 bases separating them. The length of the CDR3 is 14 residues. Germline V CDR1 and CDR2: LNHNV, YYDKDF (reference sequence). The chain's CDR3 is CATSIQGTITEAFF. The CDR3 DNA reads TGTGCCACCAGCATTCAGGGCACCATCACTGAAGCTTTCTTT.

This clonotype appeared many times. The chain employs TRBV5-1 and TRBJ2-3; TRBD1 aligns across 9 bases. CDR3 length: 15 residues. The junction had 6 bases not matched to a gene; V was cut back by 4 bases and J by 3 bases. Germline-derived CDR1 and CDR2 are SGHRS and YFSETQ. Written as DNA, the CDR3 is TGCGCCAGCAGCGTGAGGACAGGGGCGACAGATACGCAGTATTTT. Protein sequence: CASSVRTGATDTQYF. Based on the CDR3 plus reference TRBV5-1 and TRBJ2-3, the full variable domain is KAGVTQTPRYLIKTRGQQVTLSCSPISGHRSVSWYQQTPGQGLQFLFEYFSETQRNKGNFPGRFSGRQFSNSRSEMNVSTLELGDSALYLCASSVRTGATDTQYFGPGTRLTVL.

The chain uses TRBV12-3 or TRBV12-4 and TRBJ2-3; D ambiguous. The CDR3 is made up of 17 amino acids. The ends were cut back, 0 bases at V and 2 bases at J, with 15 bases in the middle. The CDR3 DNA reads TGTGCCAGCAGTTTAGCCTCCCAGTCGGTTTACACAGATACGCAGTATTTT. Translating gives CASSLASQSVYTDTQYF.

V usage is TRBV5-5 and J usage is TRBJ2-7, with TRBD2 matching over 12 bases. The CDR3 extends over 17 amino acids. The germline V gene has CDR1 SGHKS and CDR2 YYEKEE (reference sequence). With 0 bases clipped from V and 7 bases from J, the junction kept 11 bases outside the gene matches. The CDR3 loop is CASSLEFRLAGAREQYF. The DNA of the CDR3 is TGTGCCAGCAGCTTGGAGTTCCGACTAGCGGGAGCAAGAGAGCAGTACTTC.

The chain links TRBV10-3 to TRBJ2-7; TRBD2 matches at 12 bases. The CDR3 covers 15 residues. J lost 7 bases, V lost 7 bases, and 11 bases had no gene match. Germline V CDR1 and CDR2: ENHRY, SYGVKD. As DNA, the CDR3 is TGTGCCATCATAGATTCGCTAGCGGGAGGGCATGAGCAGTACTTC. It specifies CAIIDSLAGGHEQYF.

V usage is TRBV20-1 and J usage is TRBJ2-5; 7 bases are shared with TRBD2. The trim removed 4 bases at V and 2 bases at J, leaving 10 bases unmatched. CDR3 length equals 15 residues. Germline lookup yields CDR1 DFQATT and CDR2 SNEGSKA (reference sequence). CDR3 DNA: TGCAGTGCTACAAGGGGCGGGGGAAGTCAAGAGACCCAGTACTTC. Amino acids: CSATRGGGSQETQYF.

This clonotype appeared a few times. V is TRBV5-1 and J is TRBJ2-1; TRBD1 matches at 7 bases. Unmatched junction bases numbered 7, after V lost 4 bases and J lost 3 bases. Germline V gene sequence: CDR1 SGHRS, CDR2 YFSETQ. CDR3 length equals 15 residues. The CDR3 loop is CASSLPTGYYNEQFF. In DNA form, the CDR3 reads TGCGCCAGCAGCCTCCCGACAGGGTACTACAATGAGCAGTTCTTC.

The chain couples TRBV29-1 to TRBJ2-2; D is ambiguous. This CDR3 has 14 residues. Per germline, CDR1 SQVTM and CDR2 ANQGSEA. Trimming left V 7 bases short and J 0 bases short, with 12 bases between. The CDR3 protein is CSARVAPNTGELFF. The CDR3 nucleotides are TGCAGCGCCCGGGTAGCCCCGAACACCGGGGAGCTGTTTTTT.

Notes on this clonotype: A much larger clone differs by one base, so this may be a read error. The chain has TRBV11-2 and TRBJ2-2; no clear D. The CDR3 is 12 amino acids. Per the germline V gene, CDR1 is SGHAT and CDR2 is FQNNGV. V lost 6 bases, J lost 3 bases, and 5 bases lay in between. The CDR3 DNA follows: TGTGCCAGCAGACCCTACACCGGGGAGCTGTTTTTT. It codes for CASRPYTGELFF.

CDR3 in DNA: TGTGCCACCAGCAGCCAGACTAGAATGCGGGATACGCAGTATTTT. It encodes CATSSQTRMRDTQYF. The V and J genes are TRBV15 and TRBJ2-3; D is possibly TRBD2 (6 bases). V lost 3 bases to trimming and J lost 6 bases, with 16 bases between them. CDR1 LNHNV and CDR2 YYDKDF come from the germline V gene (reference sequence). The CDR3 has 15 amino acids.

This chain links TRBV11-1 with TRBJ2-1; TRBD2 agrees at 9 bases. V lost 5 bases, J lost 2 bases, and 13 bases stayed unmatched. This CDR3 comprises 18 residues. Germline-derived CDR1 and CDR2 are SGHAT and FQDESV (reference sequence). Here the CDR3 DNA reads TGTGCCAGCAGCCTGGGGGGTAGCGGGAGAGGGACCTACAATGAGCAGTTCTTC. Protein: CASSLGGSGRGTYNEQFF.

This clonotype was observed a few times. This chain uses TRBV7-9 with TRBJ1-2; 8 bases match TRBD1. Trimming cost V 5 bases and J 1 base; bases outside gene matches: 9. Per the germline V gene, CDR1 is SEHNR and CDR2 is FQNEAQ (reference sequence). There are 16 residues in the CDR3. The CDR3 nucleotides are TGTGCCAGCAGCGCGGACAGGGCCTTAGTTAACTATGGCTACACCTTC. Translated, it gives CASSADRALVNYGYTF.

V gene TRBV24-1 combines with J gene TRBJ2-1; TRBD1 or TRBD2 may be the D gene (5 bases each). This CDR3 comprises 14 residues. The germline V gene encodes CDR1 KGHDR and CDR2 SFDVKD. The V gene lost 8 bases and the J gene lost 8 bases, with 18 bases spanning the gap. CDR3 in amino acids: CATKKGRGSYEQFF. The CDR3 coding sequence is TGTGCCACCAAGAAGGGGAGAGGGTCCTATGAGCAGTTCTTC.

The chain uses TRBV25-1 and TRBJ2-5, with a weak D call TRBD1 (6 bases). Trimming took off 1 base at V and 2 bases at J, with 14 bases between the two ends. The germline V gene encodes CDR1 MGHDK and CDR2 SYGVNS. The CDR3 totals 16 residues. Here the CDR3 reads CASSELGRGSQETQYF. The CDR3 nucleotides read TGTGCCAGCAGTGAATTGGGCAGGGGATCACAAGAGACCCAGTACTTC. The full variable domain, with the rest looked up from reference TRBV25-1 and TRBJ2-5, is EADIYQTPRYLVIGTGKKITLECSQTMGHDKMYWYQQDPGMELHLIHYSYGVNSTEKGDLSSESTVSRIRTEHFPLTLESARPSHTSQYLCASSELGRGSQETQYFGPGTRLLVL.

The chain uses TRBV4-1 and TRBJ2-1; D ambiguous. CDR1 and CDR2 from the germline V gene are MGHRA and YSYEKL. The CDR3 consists of 15 residues. V lost 5 bases to trimming and J lost 2 bases, with 13 bases between them. CDR3 sequence: CASSYQPLTYNEQFF. Here the CDR3 DNA reads TGCGCCAGCAGCTATCAACCTTTAACCTACAATGAGCAGTTCTTC.

This clonotype was seen a handful of times. The chain has TRBV12-3 or TRBV12-4 and TRBJ2-3; D is possibly TRBD1 (5 bases). The CDR3 length is 13 residues. The V and J ends lost 3 bases and 5 bases respectively, with 9 bases between them. Here the CDR3 DNA reads TGTGCCAGCAGTTTGGTTAGGGGAGATACGCAGTATTTT. Amino acid sequence: CASSLVRGDTQYF.

In its sample, this clonotype was seen a few times. The rearrangement joins TRBV6-5 to TRBJ2-1; TRBD1 matches 9 bases. V lost 2 bases to trimming and J lost 7 bases; unmatched junction nucleotides: 9. Germline lookup yields CDR1 MNHEY and CDR2 SVGAGI. The CDR3 length is 16 residues. The CDR3 loop reads CASSYVYRGRRNEQFF. The CDR3 bases are TGTGCCAGCAGTTACGTATACAGGGGGCGCCGAAATGAGCAGTTCTTC.

Written as DNA, the CDR3 is TGTGCCAGCAGCGTAGCTACGGGGACAGCCACCTACGAGCAGTACTTC. Protein product: CASSVATGTATYEQYF. This chain connects TRBV9 to TRBJ2-7; 7 bases match TRBD1. With 0 bases clipped from V and 2 bases from J, the junction kept 8 bases outside the gene matches. In germline, CDR1 is SGDLS, CDR2 YYNGEE. This CDR3 has 16 residues.

In this sample, this clonotype turned up a few times. The chain employs TRBV7-2 and TRBJ2-1; no clear D. Germline CDR1 is SGHTA and CDR2 is FQGNSA. V gave up 5 bases and J gave up 5 bases, with 10 bases separating them. The CDR3 consists of 13 residues. This chain's CDR3 is CASSRQHNNEQFF. The CDR3, as DNA: TGTGCCAGCAGCCGCCAACACAACAATGAGCAGTTCTTC. The variable domain in full, with the rest retrieved from reference TRBV7-2 and TRBJ2-1, is GAGVSQSPSNKVTEKGKDVELRCDPISGHTALYWYRQSLGQGLEFLIYFQGNSAPDKSGLPSDRFSAERTGGSVSTLTIQRTQQEDSAVYLCASSRQHNNEQFFGPGTRLTVL.

The V call is TRBV5-1, the J call TRBJ2-2, with TRBD1 matching 8 bases. This CDR3 is built from 19 residues. Germline assignment: CDR1 SGHRS and CDR2 YFSETQ. The trim removed 3 bases at V and 3 bases at J, leaving 16 bases unmatched. This CDR3 reads CASSSSLPPGGVYTGELFF. The CDR3 region has the DNA TGCGCCAGCAGCTCGAGTTTACCTCCAGGGGGCGTATACACCGGGGAGCTGTTTTTT.